The rows below give T cell receptor beta chains drawn from one sample of a study of T cells after somatic rescue of genetic block. The repertoire was sequenced with immunoSEQ multiplex PCR; TCRdb's copy has only in-frame clones and lacks some. The sample lists roughly 67,000 clones; approximately 90% were seen once. The specimen sequenced was peripheral blood mononuclear cells (PBMCs). The receptors originated from a man between 40 and 49 years old. CDR3s include the opening cysteine and the closing phenylalanine or tryptophan. A D gene is named only where the DNA matches it firmly. Some rows mark clone size as missing; the rest say once, few, many or name a class of expanded clone.

size: NA
D: TRBD1
V: TRBV2
J: TRBJ1-2
DNA: TGTGCCAGCAGGGGGACAGGGCTTGGCTACACCTTC
CDR3: CASRGTGLGYTF

size: NA
D: NA
V: TRBV18
J: TRBJ2-1
DNA: TGTGCCAGCTCACCACCGAGGGGGATCTCCTACAATGAGCAGTTCTTC
CDR3: CASSPPRGISYNEQFF

size: NA
D: TRBD1
V: TRBV30
J: TRBJ1-4
DNA: TGTGCCTGGAGTGCCCCCCCGACAGGGACCGATGAAAAACTGTTTTTT
CDR3: CAWSAPPTGTDEKLFF

size: NA
D: TRBD1
V: TRBV15
J: TRBJ2-4
DNA: TGTGCCACCAGCTCGACCGACAGGGGAGGAAACATTCAGTACTTC
CDR3: CATSSTDRGGNIQYF

size: NA
D: NA
V: TRBV30
J: TRBJ2-3
DNA: TGTGCCTGGAGTGGGGCGGGGGCAATAGATACGCAGTATTTT
CDR3: CAWSGAGAIDTQYF

size: NA
D: NA
V: TRBV18
J: TRBJ1-1
DNA: TGTGCCAGCTCACCCGGACGGCATGAAGCTTTCTTT
CDR3: CASSPGRHEAFF

size: NA
D: NA
V: TRBV7-9
J: TRBJ2-5
DNA: TGTGCCAGCAGCTTTCGACAGGAGGGAGAGACCCAGTACTTC
CDR3: CASSFRQEGETQYF

size: NA
D: TRBD1
V: TRBV25-1
J: TRBJ1-2
DNA: TGTGCCAGCAGGGAACCGGGGCAGGGGGTCTTAGAGGGCTACACCTTC
CDR3: CASREPGQGVLEGYTF

size: once
D: TRBD1
V: TRBV5-5
J: TRBJ1-1
DNA: TGTGCCAGCAGCTTGGTTACAGGGGCTGGGGACACTGAAGCTTTCTTT
CDR3: CASSLVTGAGDTEAFF

size: NA
D: NA
V: TRBV9
J: TRBJ2-1
DNA: TGTGCCAGCAGCGTAGGTAGCGGTGGCTACAATGAGCAGTTCTTC
CDR3: CASSVGSGGYNEQFF

size: NA
D: NA
V: TRBV28
J: TRBJ2-5
DNA: TGTGCCAGCAGTTTCCTACAGGGTCTCCAAGAGACCCAGTACTTC
CDR3: CASSFLQGLQETQYF

size: NA
D: NA
V: TRBV9
J: TRBJ2-7
DNA: TGTGCCAGCAGCGGGGGCCGCTATCCTTACGAGCAGTACTTC
CDR3: CASSGGRYPYEQYF

size: NA
D: TRBD2
V: TRBV7-7
J: TRBJ2-7
DNA: TGTGCTAGCAGCTTAGGACTAGCATCCTACGAGCAGTACTTC
CDR3: CASSLGLASYEQYF

size: NA
D: TRBD2
V: TRBV18
J: TRBJ2-4
DNA: TGTGCCAGCTCACCGCCCGTAGGAGGAGGTCGGGGGACTATAGCCAAAAACATTCAGTACTTC
CDR3: CASSPPVGGGRGTIAKNIQYF

size: NA
D: NA
V: TRBV13
J: TRBJ2-1
DNA: TGTGCCAGCAGCTTAGTCGAGAATGAGCAGTTCTTC
CDR3: CASSLVENEQFF

size: once
D: NA
V: TRBV19
J: TRBJ2-5
DNA: TGTGCCAGTAGTATGGCTAGATACCAATACCGGGGAGAGACCCAGTACTTC
CDR3: CASSMARYQYRGETQYF

size: NA
D: TRBD2
V: TRBV6-4
J: TRBJ2-5
DNA: TGTGCCAGCAGTGCGACCCCCGGGGGGCAAGAGACCCAGTACTTC
CDR3: CASSATPGGQETQYF

size: NA
D: NA
V: TRBV18
J: TRBJ2-7
DNA: TGTGCCAGCTCACCCCCGGGGGCGGGGGAGCAGTACTTC
CDR3: CASSPPGAGEQYF

size: NA
D: TRBD1
V: TRBV7-9
J: TRBJ2-7
DNA: TGTGCCAGCAGCGTTTCGGGACAGAACTACGAGCAGTACTTC
CDR3: CASSVSGQNYEQYF

size: NA
D: TRBD2
V: TRBV15
J: TRBJ2-7
DNA: TGTGCCACCAGCAACTGGGGGACTAGCGCCTACGAGCAGTACTTC
CDR3: CATSNWGTSAYEQYF

size: NA
D: TRBD1
V: TRBV29-1
J: TRBJ2-7
DNA: TGCAGCGTAGAGACAGGGGCGGGCTACGAGCAGTACTTC
CDR3: CSVETGAGYEQYF

size: NA
D: NA
V: TRBV5-6
J: TRBJ2-7
DNA: TGTGCCAGCAGCTGGGGGCCAGGGCTCGAGCAGTACTTC
CDR3: CASSWGPGLEQYF

size: once
D: TRBD1
V: TRBV25-1
J: TRBJ2-7
DNA: TGTGCCAGCAGTCCCGACAGGGGGAGAGGCTACGAGCAGTACTTC
CDR3: CASSPDRGRGYEQYF

size: NA
D: NA
V: TRBV15
J: TRBJ1-2
DNA: TGTGCCACCAGCAGCCCACGGGGGGACGGGTATGGCTACACCTTC
CDR3: CATSSPRGDGYGYTF

size: NA
D: NA
V: TRBV7-2
J: TRBJ2-1
DNA: TGTGCCAGCAGCTCACGCCGGGGGGAGCAGTTCTTC
CDR3: CASSSRRGEQFF

size: NA
D: NA
V: TRBV4-1
J: TRBJ2-1
DNA: TGCGCCAGCAGCCAAGGCACCCTAGGGAGCCTCGGCAATGAGCAGTTCTTC
CDR3: CASSQGTLGSLGNEQFF

size: once
D: NA
V: TRBV5-1
J: TRBJ1-4
DNA: TGCGCCAGCAGGCGGGACGCAGACAGCCTTGAAAAACTGTTTTTT
CDR3: CASRRDADSLEKLFF

size: NA
D: NA
V: TRBV5-4
J: TRBJ2-1
DNA: TGTGCCAGCAGCTTGGGGACAGAGGAGCAGTTCTTC
CDR3: CASSLGTEEQFF

size: medium-sized
D: TRBD1
V: TRBV4-2
J: TRBJ2-3
DNA: TGTGCCAGCCGCTCGGGACAGGACACAGATACGCAGTATTTT
CDR3: CASRSGQDTDTQYF

size: NA
D: NA
V: TRBV10-2
J: TRBJ2-3
DNA: TGCGCCAGCAGGGGGGATACGCAGTATTTT
CDR3: CASRGDTQYF

size: NA
D: TRBD1
V: TRBV5-1
J: TRBJ2-7
DNA: TGCGCCAGCAGCTCGGACAGGGCTCACGAGCAGTACTTC
CDR3: CASSSDRAHEQYF

size: NA
D: NA
V: TRBV7-9
J: TRBJ1-2
DNA: TGTGCCAGCAGCTTAACCGGTCCTTCGGGCTATGGCTACACCTTC
CDR3: CASSLTGPSGYGYTF

size: NA
D: NA
V: TRBV7-6
J: TRBJ2-7
DNA: TGTGCCAGCAGCTCCTTGGCGGGAGAGCAGTACTTC
CDR3: CASSSLAGEQYF

size: NA
D: NA
V: TRBV16
J: TRBJ2-5
DNA: TGTGCCAGCAGCCAAGAGGGGTCCGGGGAGACCCAGTACTTC
CDR3: CASSQEGSGETQYF

size: NA
D: NA
V: TRBV5-5
J: TRBJ2-5
DNA: TGTGCCAGCAGCTCGGGAGTGCGGGAGACCCAGTACTTC
CDR3: CASSSGVRETQYF

size: NA
D: NA
V: TRBV29-1
J: TRBJ1-3
DNA: TGCAGCGTTGATCTAACAGGAAACTCTGGAAACACCATATATTTT
CDR3: CSVDLTGNSGNTIYF

size: NA
D: TRBD2
V: TRBV7-9
J: TRBJ2-1
DNA: TGTGCCAGCAGGGGACTAGCGGGATTCGATGAGCAGTTCTTC
CDR3: CASRGLAGFDEQFF

size: NA
D: TRBD2
V: TRBV7-9
J: TRBJ2-2
DNA: TGTGCCAGCAGCCGTCCGGGACTAGCGGGAGGGCCGAACACCGGGGAGCTGTTTTTT
CDR3: CASSRPGLAGGPNTGELFF

size: NA
D: NA
V: TRBV6-6
J: TRBJ1-1
DNA: TGTGCCAGCAGGGGATGGGGGGTCACTGAAGCTTTCTTT
CDR3: CASRGWGVTEAFF

size: NA
D: NA
V: TRBV9
J: TRBJ2-7
DNA: TGTGCCAGCAGCGTAGGACAGACAGTCTACGCGCAGTACTTC
CDR3: CASSVGQTVYAQYF

size: once
D: NA
V: TRBV4-1
J: TRBJ2-3
DNA: TGCGCCAGCAGCTCCGGCGGAGGGGGCGTCACCACAGATACGCAGTATTTT
CDR3: CASSSGGGGVTTDTQYF

size: medium-sized
D: NA
V: TRBV4-3
J: TRBJ1-3
DNA: TGCGCCAGCAGCCCAGGAGGAGCCTCTGGAAACACCATATATTTT
CDR3: CASSPGGASGNTIYF

size: NA
D: NA
V: TRBV18
J: TRBJ2-5
DNA: TGTGCCAGCTCACTTAACCGCCCGGGGGGCCGACGTCAAGAGACCCAGTACTTC
CDR3: CASSLNRPGGRRQETQYF

size: NA
D: NA
V: TRBV20-1
J: TRBJ1-1
DNA: TGCAGTGCCCTTGTTGAAACTGAAGCTTTCTTT
CDR3: CSALVETEAFF

size: once
D: TRBD1
V: TRBV4-1
J: TRBJ2-7
DNA: TGCGCCAGCAGCCGATCCGGGACAGGAGGATCGAAGGAGCAGTACTTC
CDR3: CASSRSGTGGSKEQYF

size: NA
D: NA
V: TRBV5-6
J: TRBJ2-5
DNA: TGTGCCAGCAGCCCCCCTTACTTCCGAGAGGAGACCCAGTACTTC
CDR3: CASSPPYFREETQYF

size: NA
D: NA
V: TRBV30
J: TRBJ2-7
DNA: TGTGCCTGGAACGAAGCGGCAGGGCCAAACGAGCAGTACTTC
CDR3: CAWNEAAGPNEQYF

size: NA
D: NA
V: TRBV5-4
J: TRBJ1-1
DNA: TGTGCCAGCAGTCGCACAATGAACACTGAAGCTTTCTTT
CDR3: CASSRTMNTEAFF

size: NA
D: TRBD2
V: TRBV5-5
J: TRBJ2-7
DNA: TGTGCCAGCAGCTTGGGGACTAGTCACACCTACGAGCAGTACTTC
CDR3: CASSLGTSHTYEQYF

size: NA
D: TRBD2
V: TRBV5-1
J: TRBJ2-2
DNA: TGCGCCAGCAGTTTAGCGGGGGGCCGGAACACCGGGGAGCTGTTTTTT
CDR3: CASSLAGGRNTGELFF

size: NA
D: NA
V: TRBV5-4
J: TRBJ1-1
DNA: TGTGCCAGCAGCGGAACCGAAACTGAAGCTTTCTTT
CDR3: CASSGTETEAFF

size: NA
D: NA
V: TRBV5-4
J: TRBJ2-7
DNA: TGTGCCAGCGCCGCGCACAGGGACTACGAGCAGTACTTC
CDR3: CASAAHRDYEQYF

size: NA
D: TRBD1
V: TRBV6-4
J: TRBJ2-1
DNA: TGTGCCAGCGCGGAGAGGCAGGGGGCGTACAATGAGCAGTTCTTC
CDR3: CASAERQGAYNEQFF

size: NA
D: NA
V: TRBV9
J: TRBJ2-3
DNA: TGTGCCAGCAGCGTAGATGAGGGGACGAAGCAGTATTTT
CDR3: CASSVDEGTKQYF

size: NA
D: TRBD2
V: TRBV7-9
J: TRBJ2-1
DNA: TGTGCCAGCAGCTCTAGCGGGAGGCTATACAATGAGCAGTTCTTC
CDR3: CASSSSGRLYNEQFF